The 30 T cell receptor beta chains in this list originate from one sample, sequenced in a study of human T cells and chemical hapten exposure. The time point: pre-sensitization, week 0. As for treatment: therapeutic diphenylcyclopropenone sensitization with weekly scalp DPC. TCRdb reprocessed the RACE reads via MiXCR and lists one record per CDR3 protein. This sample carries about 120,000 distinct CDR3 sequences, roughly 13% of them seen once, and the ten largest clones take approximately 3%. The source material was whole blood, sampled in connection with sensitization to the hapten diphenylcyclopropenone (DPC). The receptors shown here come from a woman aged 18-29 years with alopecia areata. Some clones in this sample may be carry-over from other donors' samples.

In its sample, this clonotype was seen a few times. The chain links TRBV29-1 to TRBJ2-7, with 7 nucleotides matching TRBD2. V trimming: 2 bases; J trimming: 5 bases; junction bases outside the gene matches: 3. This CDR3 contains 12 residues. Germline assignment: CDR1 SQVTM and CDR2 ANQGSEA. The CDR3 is CSVERGGDEQYF. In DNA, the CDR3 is TGCAGCGTTGAAAGGGGAGGGGACGAGCAGTACTTC.

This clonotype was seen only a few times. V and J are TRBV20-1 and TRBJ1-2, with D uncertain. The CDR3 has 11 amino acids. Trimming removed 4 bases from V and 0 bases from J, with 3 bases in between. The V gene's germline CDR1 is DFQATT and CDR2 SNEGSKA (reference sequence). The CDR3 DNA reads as TGCAGTGCTACAGCTAACTATGGCTACACCTTC. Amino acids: CSATANYGYTF.

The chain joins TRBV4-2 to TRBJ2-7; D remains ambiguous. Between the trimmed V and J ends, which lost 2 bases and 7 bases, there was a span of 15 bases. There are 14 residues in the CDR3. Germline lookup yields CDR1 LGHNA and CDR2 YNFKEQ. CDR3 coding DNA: TGTGCCAGCAGCCAAAAGGACGGTTTAGAAGAGCAGTACTTC. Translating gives CASSQKDGLEEQYF.

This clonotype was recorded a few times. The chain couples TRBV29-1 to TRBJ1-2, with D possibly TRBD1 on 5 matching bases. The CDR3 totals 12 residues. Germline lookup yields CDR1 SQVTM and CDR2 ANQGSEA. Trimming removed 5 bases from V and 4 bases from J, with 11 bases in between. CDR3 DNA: TGCAGCGTTTCCCAGGGATCCTATGGCTACACCTTC. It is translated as CSVSQGSYGYTF.

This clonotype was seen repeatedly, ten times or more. CDR3 in amino acids: CASSSQLSSGANVLTF. CDR3 DNA: TGTGCCAGCAGCTCTCAATTGAGCTCTGGGGCCAACGTCCTGACTTTC. The chain uses TRBV7-6 and TRBJ2-6, with D unresolved. Deletions cut 4 bases from V and 0 bases from J, with 10 bases between. Germline CDR1 SGHVS, CDR2 FNYEAQ. The CDR3 is made up of 16 amino acids.

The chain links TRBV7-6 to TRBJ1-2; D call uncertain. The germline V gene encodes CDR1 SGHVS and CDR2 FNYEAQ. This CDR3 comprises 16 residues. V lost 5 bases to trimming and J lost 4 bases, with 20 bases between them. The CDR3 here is CASSPLREGGLYGYTF. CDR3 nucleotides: TGTGCCAGCAGCCCCCTGAGGGAGGGAGGACTCTATGGCTACACCTTC.

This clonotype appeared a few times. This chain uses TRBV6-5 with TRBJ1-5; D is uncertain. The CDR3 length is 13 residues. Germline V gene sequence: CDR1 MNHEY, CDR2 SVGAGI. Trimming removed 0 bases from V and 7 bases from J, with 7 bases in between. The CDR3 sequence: CASSYSPRQPQHF. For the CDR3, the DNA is TGTGCCAGCAGTTACTCGCCAAGACAGCCCCAGCATTTT.

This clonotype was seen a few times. The CDR3 loop reads CSVGRNTEAFF. The CDR3 DNA reads as TGCAGCGTTGGTCGGAACACTGAAGCTTTCTTT. The J gene is TRBJ1-1, the V gene TRBV29-1, with no clear D. Looked up from germline, CDR1 is SQVTM and CDR2 is ANQGSEA. Trimming took off 4 bases at V and 1 base at J, with 4 bases between the two ends. CDR3 length equals 11 residues.

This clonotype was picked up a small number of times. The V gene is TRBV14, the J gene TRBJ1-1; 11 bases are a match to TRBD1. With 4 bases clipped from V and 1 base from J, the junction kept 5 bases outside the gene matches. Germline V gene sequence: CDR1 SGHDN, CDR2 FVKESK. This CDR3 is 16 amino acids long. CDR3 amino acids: CASSLWTGGTNTEAFF. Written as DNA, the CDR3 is TGTGCCAGCAGCCTGTGGACAGGGGGCACGAACACTGAAGCTTTCTTT.

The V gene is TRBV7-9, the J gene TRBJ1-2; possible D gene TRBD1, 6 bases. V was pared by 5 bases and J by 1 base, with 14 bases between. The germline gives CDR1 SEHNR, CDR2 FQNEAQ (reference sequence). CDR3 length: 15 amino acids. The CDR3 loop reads CASSPDRIYNYGYTF. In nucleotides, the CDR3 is TGTGCCAGCAGCCCAGACAGGATTTATAACTATGGCTACACCTTC.

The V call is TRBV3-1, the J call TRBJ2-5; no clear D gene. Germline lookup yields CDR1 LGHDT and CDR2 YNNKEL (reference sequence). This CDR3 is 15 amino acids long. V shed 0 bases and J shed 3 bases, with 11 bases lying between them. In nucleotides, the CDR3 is TGTGCCAGCAGCCAAGAGAAGGTCAAAGAAGAGACCCAGTACTTC. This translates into CASSQEKVKEETQYF.

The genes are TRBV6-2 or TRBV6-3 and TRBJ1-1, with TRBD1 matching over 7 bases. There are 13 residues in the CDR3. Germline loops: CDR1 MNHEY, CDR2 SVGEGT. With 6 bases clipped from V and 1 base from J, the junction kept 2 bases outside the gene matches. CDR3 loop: CASRGTANTEAFF. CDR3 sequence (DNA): TGTGCCAGCAGGGGGACAGCGAACACTGAAGCTTTCTTT.

The CDR3 DNA follows: TGTGCCAGCAGCGAGGACTCCAGAAACATTCAGTACTTC. This sequence encodes CASSEDSRNIQYF. The rearrangement joins TRBV7-9 to TRBJ2-4; TRBD2 might be the D (5 bases). Germline V gene data show CDR1 as SEHNR and CDR2 as FQNEAQ (reference sequence). The CDR3 spans 13 residues. The V gene lost 5 bases and the J gene lost 6 bases, with 11 bases spanning the gap.

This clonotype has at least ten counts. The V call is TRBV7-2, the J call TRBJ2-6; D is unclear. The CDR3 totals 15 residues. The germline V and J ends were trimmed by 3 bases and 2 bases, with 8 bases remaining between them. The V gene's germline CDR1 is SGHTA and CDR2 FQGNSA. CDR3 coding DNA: TGTGCCAGCAGCTTTGGTGGAGCTGGGGCCAACGTCCTGACTTTC. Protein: CASSFGGAGANVLTF.

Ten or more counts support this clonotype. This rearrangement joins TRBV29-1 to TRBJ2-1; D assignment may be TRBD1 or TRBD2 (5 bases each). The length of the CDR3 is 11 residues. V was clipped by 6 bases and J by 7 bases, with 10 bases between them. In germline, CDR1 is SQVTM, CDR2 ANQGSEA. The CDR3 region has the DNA TGCAGCGTACGAGGGGTTAATGAGCAGTTCTTC. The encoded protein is CSVRGVNEQFF.

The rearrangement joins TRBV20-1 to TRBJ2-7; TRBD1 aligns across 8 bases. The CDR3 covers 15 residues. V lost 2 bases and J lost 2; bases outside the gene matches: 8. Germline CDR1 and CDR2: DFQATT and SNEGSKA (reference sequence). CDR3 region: CSARNPGTGTYEQYF. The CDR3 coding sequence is TGCAGTGCTAGAAACCCCGGGACAGGCACCTACGAGCAGTACTTC.

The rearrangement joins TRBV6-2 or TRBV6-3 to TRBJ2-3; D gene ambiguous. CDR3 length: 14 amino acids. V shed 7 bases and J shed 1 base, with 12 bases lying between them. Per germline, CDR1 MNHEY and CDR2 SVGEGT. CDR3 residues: CASTPSYRTDTQYF. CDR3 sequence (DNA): TGTGCCAGCACCCCATCGTACCGCACAGATACGCAGTATTTT.

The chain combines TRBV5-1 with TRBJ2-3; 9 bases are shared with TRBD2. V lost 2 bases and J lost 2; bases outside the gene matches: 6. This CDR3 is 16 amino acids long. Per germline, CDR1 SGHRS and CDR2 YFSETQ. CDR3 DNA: TGCGCCAGCAGCTTTGTTGGACTAGCGAACACAGATACGCAGTATTTT. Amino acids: CASSFVGLANTDTQYF.

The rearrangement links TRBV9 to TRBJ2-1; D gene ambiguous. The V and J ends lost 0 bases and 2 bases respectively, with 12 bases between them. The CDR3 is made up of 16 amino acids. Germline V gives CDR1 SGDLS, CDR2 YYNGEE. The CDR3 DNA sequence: TGTGCCAGCAGCGTAGAACCGCAGGTTGCCTACAATGAGCAGTTCTTC. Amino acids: CASSVEPQVAYNEQFF.

The CDR3 DNA reads as TGCGCCAGCAGCCCAACACGAACCCCTAACTATGGCTACACCTTC. Protein sequence: CASSPTRTPNYGYTF. This chain joins TRBV4-3 and TRBJ1-2; D is undetermined. V lost 4 bases and J lost 0, with 12 bases in between. Germline lookup yields CDR1 LGHNA and CDR2 YSLEER. This CDR3 is built from 15 residues.

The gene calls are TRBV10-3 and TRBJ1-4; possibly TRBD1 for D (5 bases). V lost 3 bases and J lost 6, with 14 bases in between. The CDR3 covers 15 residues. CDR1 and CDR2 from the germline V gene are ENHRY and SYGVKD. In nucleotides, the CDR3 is TGTGCCATCAGTGATCGGGACCAGACCCATGAAAAACTGTTTTTT. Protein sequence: CAISDRDQTHEKLFF.

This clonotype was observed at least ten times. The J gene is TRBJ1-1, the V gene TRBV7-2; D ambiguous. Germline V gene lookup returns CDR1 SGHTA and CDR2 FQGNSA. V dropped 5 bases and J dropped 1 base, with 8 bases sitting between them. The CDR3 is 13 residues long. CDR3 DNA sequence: TGTGCCAGCAGCATACATCAGAACACTGAAGCTTTCTTT. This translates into CASSIHQNTEAFF. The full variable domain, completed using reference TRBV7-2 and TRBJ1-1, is GAGVSQSPSNKVTEKGKDVELRCDPISGHTALYWYRQSLGQGLEFLIYFQGNSAPDKSGLPSDRFSAERTGGSVSTLTIQRTQQEDSAVYLCASSIHQNTEAFFGQGTRLTVV.

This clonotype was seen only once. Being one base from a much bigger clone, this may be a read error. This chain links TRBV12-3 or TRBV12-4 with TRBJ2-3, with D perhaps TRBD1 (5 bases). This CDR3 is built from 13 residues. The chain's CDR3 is CASSLLNTGTQYF. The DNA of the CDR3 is TGTGCCAGCAGTTTACTGAACACAGGTACGCAGTATTTT.

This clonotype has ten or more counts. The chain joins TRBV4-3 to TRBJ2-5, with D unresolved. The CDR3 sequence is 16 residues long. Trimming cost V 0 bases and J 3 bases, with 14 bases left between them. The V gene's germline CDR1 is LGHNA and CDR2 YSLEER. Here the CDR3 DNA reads TGCGCCAGCAGCCAAGATCGATTCCAGGCGGAAGAGACCCAGTACTTC. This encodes CASSQDRFQAEETQYF.

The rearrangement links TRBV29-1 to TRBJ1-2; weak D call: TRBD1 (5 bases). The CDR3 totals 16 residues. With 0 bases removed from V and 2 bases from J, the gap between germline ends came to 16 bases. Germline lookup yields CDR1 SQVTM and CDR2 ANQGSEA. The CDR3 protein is CSVEEWRGRANYGYTF. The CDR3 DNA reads TGCAGCGTTGAAGAATGGAGGGGCAGGGCGAACTATGGCTACACCTTC.

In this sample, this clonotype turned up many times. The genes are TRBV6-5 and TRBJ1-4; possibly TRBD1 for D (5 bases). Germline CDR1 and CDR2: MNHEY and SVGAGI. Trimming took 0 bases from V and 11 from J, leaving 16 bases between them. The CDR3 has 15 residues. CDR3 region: CASSYSKGLGGKLFF. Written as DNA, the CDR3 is TGTGCCAGCAGTTACTCGAAGGGTCTGGGGGGGAAACTGTTTTTT.

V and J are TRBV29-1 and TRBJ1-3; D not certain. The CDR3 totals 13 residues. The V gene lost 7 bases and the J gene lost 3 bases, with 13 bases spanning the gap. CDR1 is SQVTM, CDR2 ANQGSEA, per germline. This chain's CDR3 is CSARDGGGNTIYF. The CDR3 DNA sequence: TGCAGCGCCCGCGACGGAGGTGGAAACACCATATATTTT. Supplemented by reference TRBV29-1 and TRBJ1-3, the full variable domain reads SAVISQKPSRDICQRGTSLTIQCQVDSQVTMMFWYRQQPGQSLTLIATANQGSEATYESGFVIDKFPISRPNLTFSTLTVSNMSPEDSSIYLCSARDGGGNTIYFGEGSWLTVV.

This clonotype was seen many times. Here the CDR3 DNA reads TGTGCCAGCAGTCCACAGGGACTCTCGAACACTGAAGCTTTCTTT. This gives the protein CASSPQGLSNTEAFF. The J gene is TRBJ1-1, the V gene TRBV6-2 or TRBV6-3, with a possible D match to TRBD1 (6 bases). Looked up from germline, CDR1 is MNHEY and CDR2 is SVGEGT. This CDR3 has 15 amino acids. The V end was cut by 5 bases, the J end by 1 base, with 14 bases between.

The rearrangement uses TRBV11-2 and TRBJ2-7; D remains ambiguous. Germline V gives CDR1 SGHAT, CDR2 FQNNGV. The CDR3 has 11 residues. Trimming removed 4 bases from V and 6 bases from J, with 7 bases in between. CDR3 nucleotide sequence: TGTGCCAGCAGCTCCCTCCCCGAGCAGTACTTC. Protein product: CASSSLPEQYF.

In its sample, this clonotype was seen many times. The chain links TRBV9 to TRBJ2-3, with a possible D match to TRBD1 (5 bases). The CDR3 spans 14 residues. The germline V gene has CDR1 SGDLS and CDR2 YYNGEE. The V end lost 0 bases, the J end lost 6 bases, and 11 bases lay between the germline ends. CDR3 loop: CASSVGGNRDTQYF. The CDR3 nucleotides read TGTGCCAGCAGCGTAGGTGGCAACAGGGATACGCAGTATTTT.